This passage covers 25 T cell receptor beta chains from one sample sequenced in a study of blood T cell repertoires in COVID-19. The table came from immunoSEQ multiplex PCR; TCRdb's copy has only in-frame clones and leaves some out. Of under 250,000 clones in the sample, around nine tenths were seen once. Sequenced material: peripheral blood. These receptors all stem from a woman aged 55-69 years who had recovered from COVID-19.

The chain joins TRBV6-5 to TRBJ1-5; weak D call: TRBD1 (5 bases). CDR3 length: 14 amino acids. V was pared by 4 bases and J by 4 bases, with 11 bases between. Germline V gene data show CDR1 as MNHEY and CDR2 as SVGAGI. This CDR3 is CASSWGGGNQPQHF. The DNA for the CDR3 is TGTGCCAGCAGTTGGGGGGGTGGGAATCAGCCCCAGCATTTT.

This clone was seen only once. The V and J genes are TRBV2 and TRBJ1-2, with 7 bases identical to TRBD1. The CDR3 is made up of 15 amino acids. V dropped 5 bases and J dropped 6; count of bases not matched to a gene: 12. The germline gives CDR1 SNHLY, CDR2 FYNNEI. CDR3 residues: CASSPPTGRGDGYTF. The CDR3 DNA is TGTGCCAGCAGTCCCCCGACAGGGCGTGGGGATGGCTACACCTTC.

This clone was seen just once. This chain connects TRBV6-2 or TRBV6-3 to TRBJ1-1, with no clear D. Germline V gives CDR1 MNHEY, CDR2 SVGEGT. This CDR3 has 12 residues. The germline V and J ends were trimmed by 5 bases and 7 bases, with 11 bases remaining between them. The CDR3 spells CASSPRGYEAFF. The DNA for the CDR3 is TGTGCCAGCAGTCCCCGGGGATATGAAGCTTTCTTT.

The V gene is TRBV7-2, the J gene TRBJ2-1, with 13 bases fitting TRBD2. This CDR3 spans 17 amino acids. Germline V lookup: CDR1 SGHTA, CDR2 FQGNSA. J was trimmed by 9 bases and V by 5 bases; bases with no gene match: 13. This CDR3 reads CASSLTSGGYSRGEQFF. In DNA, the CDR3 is TGTGCCAGCAGCCTGACTAGCGGGGGGTATAGTAGGGGTGAGCAGTTCTTC. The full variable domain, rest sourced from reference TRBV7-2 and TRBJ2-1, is GAGVSQSPSNKVTEKGKDVELRCDPISGHTALYWYRQSLGQGLEFLIYFQGNSAPDKSGLPSDRFSAERTGGSVSTLTIQRTQQEDSAVYLCASSLTSGGYSRGEQFFGPGTRLTVL.

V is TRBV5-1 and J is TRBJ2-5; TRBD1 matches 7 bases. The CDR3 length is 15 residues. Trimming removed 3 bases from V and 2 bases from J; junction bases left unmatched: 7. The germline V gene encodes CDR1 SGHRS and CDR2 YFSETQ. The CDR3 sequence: CASSWGPGQQETQYF. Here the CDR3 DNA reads TGCGCCAGCAGCTGGGGCCCGGGACAGCAAGAGACCCAGTACTTC. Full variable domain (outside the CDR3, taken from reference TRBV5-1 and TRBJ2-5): KAGVTQTPRYLIKTRGQQVTLSCSPISGHRSVSWYQQTPGQGLQFLFEYFSETQRNKGNFPGRFSGRQFSNSRSEMNVSTLELGDSALYLCASSWGPGQQETQYFGPGTRLLVL.

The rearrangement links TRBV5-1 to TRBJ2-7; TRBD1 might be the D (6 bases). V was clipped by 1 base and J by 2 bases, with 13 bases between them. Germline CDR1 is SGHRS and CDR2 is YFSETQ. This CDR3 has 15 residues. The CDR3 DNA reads TGCGCCAGCAGCTTGAGAACAGGGTCCGCCTACGAGCAGTACTTC. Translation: CASSLRTGSAYEQYF.

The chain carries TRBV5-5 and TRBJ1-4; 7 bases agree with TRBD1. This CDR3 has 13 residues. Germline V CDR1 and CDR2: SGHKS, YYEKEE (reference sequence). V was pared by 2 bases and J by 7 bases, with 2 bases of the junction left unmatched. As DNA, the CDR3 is TGTGCCAGCAGCTTAGACAGGGCTGAAAAACTGTTTTTT. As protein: CASSLDRAEKLFF.

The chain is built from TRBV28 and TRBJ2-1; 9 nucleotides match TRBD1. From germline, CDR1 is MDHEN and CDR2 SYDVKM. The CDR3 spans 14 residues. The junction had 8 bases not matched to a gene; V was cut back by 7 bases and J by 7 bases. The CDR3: CASTGWDRDNEQFF. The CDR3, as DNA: TGTGCCAGCACTGGTTGGGACAGGGATAATGAGCAGTTCTTC.

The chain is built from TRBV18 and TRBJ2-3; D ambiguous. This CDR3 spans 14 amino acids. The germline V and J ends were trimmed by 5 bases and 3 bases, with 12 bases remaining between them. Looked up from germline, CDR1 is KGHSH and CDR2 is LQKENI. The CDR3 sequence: CASSSRSATDTQYF. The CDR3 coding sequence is TGTGCCAGCTCATCTAGAAGTGCGACAGATACGCAGTATTTT.

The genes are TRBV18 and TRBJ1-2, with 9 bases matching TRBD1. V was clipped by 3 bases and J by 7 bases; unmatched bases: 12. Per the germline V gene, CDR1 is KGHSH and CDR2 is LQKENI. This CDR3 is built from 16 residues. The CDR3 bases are TGTGCCAGCTCACCTGTAACAGGGGGCGCCCGGTCTGGCTACACCTTC. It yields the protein CASSPVTGGARSGYTF.

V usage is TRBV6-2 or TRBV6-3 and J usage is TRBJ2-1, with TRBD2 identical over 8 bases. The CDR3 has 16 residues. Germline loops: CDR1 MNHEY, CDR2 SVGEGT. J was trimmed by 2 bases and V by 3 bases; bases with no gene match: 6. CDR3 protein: CASSYRLGGAYNEQFF. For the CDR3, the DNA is TGTGCCAGCAGTTATAGGCTCGGGGGGGCCTACAATGAGCAGTTCTTC.

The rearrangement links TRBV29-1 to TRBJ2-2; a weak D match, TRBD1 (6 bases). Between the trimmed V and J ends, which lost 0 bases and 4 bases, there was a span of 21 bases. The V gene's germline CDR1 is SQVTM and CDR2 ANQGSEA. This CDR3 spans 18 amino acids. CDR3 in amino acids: CSVEDQGQASRGTGELFF. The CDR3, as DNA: TGCAGCGTTGAAGATCAGGGGCAGGCTAGCCGAGGCACCGGGGAGCTGTTTTTT.

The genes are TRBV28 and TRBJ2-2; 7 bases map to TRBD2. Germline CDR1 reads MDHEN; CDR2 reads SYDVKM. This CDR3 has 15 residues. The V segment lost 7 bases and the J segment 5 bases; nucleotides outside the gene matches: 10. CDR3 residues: CASMGSGAPTGELFF. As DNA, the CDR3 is TGTGCCAGCATGGGCAGCGGGGCACCAACCGGGGAGCTGTTTTTT.

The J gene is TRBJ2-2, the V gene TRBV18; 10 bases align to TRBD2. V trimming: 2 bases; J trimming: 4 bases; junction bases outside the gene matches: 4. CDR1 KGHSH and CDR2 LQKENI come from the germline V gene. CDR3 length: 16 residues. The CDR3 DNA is TGTGCCAGCTCACCAACTAGCGGGGCTAGCACCGGGGAGCTGTTTTTT. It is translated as CASSPTSGASTGELFF.

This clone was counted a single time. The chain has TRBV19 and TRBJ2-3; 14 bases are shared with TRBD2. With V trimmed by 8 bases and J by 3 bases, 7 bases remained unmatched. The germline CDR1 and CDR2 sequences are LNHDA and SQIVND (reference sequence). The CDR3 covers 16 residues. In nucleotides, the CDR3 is TGTGCCAGTGGTTTGGGACTAGCGGGGGCGACAGATACGCAGTATTTT. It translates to CASGLGLAGATDTQYF.

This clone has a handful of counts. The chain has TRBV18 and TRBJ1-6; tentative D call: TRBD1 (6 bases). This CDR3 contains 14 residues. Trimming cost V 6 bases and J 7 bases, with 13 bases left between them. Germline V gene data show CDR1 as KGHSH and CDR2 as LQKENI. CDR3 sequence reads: CASSLRTENSPLHF. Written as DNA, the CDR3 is TGTGCCAGCTCCCTCCGGACAGAGAATTCACCCCTCCACTTT. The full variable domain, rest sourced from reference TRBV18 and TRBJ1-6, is NAGVMQNPRHLVRRRGQEARLRCSPMKGHSHVYWYRQLPEEGLKFMVYLQKENIIDESGMPKERFSAEFPKEGPSILRIQQVVRGDSAAYFCASSLRTENSPLHFGNGTRLTVT.

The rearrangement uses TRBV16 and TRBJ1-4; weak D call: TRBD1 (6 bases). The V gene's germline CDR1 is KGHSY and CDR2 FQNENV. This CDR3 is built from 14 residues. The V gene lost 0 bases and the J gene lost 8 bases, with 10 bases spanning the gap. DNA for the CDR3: TGTGCCAGCAGCCAATCGGGGGCAGGGGAAAAACTGTTTTTT. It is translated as CASSQSGAGEKLFF. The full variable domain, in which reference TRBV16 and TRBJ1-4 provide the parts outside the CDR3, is GEEVAQTPKHLVRGEGQKAKLYCAPIKGHSYVFWYQQVLKNEFKFLISFQNENVFDETGMPKERFSAKCLPNSPCSLEIQATKLEDSAVYFCASSQSGAGEKLFFGSGTQLSVL.

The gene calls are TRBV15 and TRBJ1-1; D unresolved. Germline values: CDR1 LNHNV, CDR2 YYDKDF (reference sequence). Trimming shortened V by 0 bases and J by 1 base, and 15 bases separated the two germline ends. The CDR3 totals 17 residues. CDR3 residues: CATSRDERAGRNTEAFF. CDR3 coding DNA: TGTGCCACCAGCAGAGATGAAAGAGCGGGGAGGAACACTGAAGCTTTCTTT.

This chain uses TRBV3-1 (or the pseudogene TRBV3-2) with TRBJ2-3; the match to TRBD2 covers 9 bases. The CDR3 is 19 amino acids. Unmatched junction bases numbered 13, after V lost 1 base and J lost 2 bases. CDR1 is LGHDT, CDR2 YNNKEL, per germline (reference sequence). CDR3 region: CASSQVFSGGFDPTDTQYF. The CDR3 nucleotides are TGTGCCAGCAGCCAAGTATTTAGCGGGGGCTTTGATCCCACAGATACGCAGTATTTT.

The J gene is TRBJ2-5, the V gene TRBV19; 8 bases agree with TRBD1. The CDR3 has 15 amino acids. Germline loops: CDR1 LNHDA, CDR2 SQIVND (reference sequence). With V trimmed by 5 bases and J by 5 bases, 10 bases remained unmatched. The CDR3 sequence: CASSQRTGPGETQYF. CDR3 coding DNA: TGTGCCAGTAGTCAGAGGACAGGGCCTGGGGAGACCCAGTACTTC.

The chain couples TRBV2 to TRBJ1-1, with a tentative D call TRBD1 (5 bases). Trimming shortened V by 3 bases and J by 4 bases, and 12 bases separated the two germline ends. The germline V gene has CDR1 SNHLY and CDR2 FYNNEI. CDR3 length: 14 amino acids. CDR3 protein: CASSDYGGGTEAFF. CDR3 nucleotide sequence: TGTGCCAGCAGTGATTACGGGGGAGGCACTGAAGCTTTCTTT. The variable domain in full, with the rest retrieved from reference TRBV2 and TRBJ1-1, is EPEVTQTPSHQVTQMGQEVILRCVPISNHLYFYWYRQILGQKVEFLVSFYNNEISEKSEIFDDQFSVERPDGSNFTLKIRSTKLEDSAMYFCASSDYGGGTEAFFGQGTRLTVV.

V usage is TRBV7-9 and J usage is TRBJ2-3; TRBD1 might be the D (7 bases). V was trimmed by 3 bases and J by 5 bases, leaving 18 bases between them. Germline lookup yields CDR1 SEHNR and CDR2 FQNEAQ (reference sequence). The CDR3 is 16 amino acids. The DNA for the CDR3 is TGTGCCAGCAGCTTGTTCCAGGGGGGTTGGGGAGATACGCAGTATTTT. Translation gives CASSLFQGGWGDTQYF.

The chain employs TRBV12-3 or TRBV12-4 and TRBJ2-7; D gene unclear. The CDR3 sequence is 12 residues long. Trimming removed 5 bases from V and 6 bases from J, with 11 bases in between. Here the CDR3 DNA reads TGTGCCAGCAGTCCTACAGCCCGCGAGCAGTACTTC. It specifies CASSPTAREQYF.

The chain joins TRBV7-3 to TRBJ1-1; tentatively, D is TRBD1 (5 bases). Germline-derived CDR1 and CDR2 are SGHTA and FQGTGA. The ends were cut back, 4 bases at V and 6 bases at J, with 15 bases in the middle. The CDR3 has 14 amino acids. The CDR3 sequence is CASSYGGYYAEAFF. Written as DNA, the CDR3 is TGTGCCAGCAGCTACGGGGGTTATTACGCTGAAGCTTTCTTT.

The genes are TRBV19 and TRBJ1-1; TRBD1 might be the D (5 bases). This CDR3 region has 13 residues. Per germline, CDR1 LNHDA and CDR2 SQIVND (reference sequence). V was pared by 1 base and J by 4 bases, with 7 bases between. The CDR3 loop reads CASSIGRVTEAFF. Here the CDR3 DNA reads TGTGCCAGTAGTATAGGCAGGGTCACTGAAGCTTTCTTT.